The rows below give T cell receptor beta chains drawn from one sample of a study of blood T cells in healthy people across ages. Each CDR3 protein is one row after TCRdb ran MiXCR on the 5' RACE reads. Of under 950,000 distinct CDR3 sequences in the sample, roughly 20% were seen once. The sequenced sample was blood. Receptors originate from an older man in good health. CDR3s include the opening cysteine and the closing phenylalanine or tryptophan.

v_gene	j_gene	CDR3aa
TRBV28	TRBJ1-5	CASSLCTAQLCQPQHF
TRBV28	.	CATTNGVLGETQYF
TRBV7-2	TRBJ2-1	CASSWTPGQGAGNEQFF
TRBV12-3/TRBV12-4	TRBJ1-2	CASSDRIYYGYTF
TRBV14	TRBJ1-2	CASSTEANYGYTF
TRBV7-6	.	CASSLGTLAGNYNEQFF
TRBV10-1	TRBJ2-7	CAIHDRKGPHYEQYF
TRBV2	TRBJ2-5	CASSLDSLRETQYF
TRBV20-1	TRBJ1-2	CSAQPGQGASGYTF
TRBV27	TRBJ2-1	CASSSVVGEQFF
TRBV19	TRBJ1-5	CASTEQGQNQPQHF
TRBV6-5	TRBJ2-3	CASRRDTTDTQYF
TRBV7-9	TRBJ2-1	CASSLVGEEQFF
TRBV12-3/TRBV12-4	TRBJ2-1	CASSHYPEQFF
TRBV29-1	TRBJ2-3	CSVSRNLITDTQYF
TRBV20-1	TRBJ2-3	CSARDMDGTDTQYF
TRBV6-5	TRBJ1-2	CASSTATRGYGYTF
TRBV12-3/TRBV12-4	TRBJ1-1	CASSLGVQGTEAFF
TRBV29-1	TRBJ2-6	CSVARGNSGANVLTF
TRBV6-5	.	CASSGGLGNEQFF
TRBV2	TRBJ1-5	CASSDFSNQPQHF
TRBV29-1	TRBJ1-3	CSVVGGSSGNTIYF
TRBV6-1	.	CAIQGPQTGNYEQYF
TRBV5-1	TRBJ1-3	CASSTSSGNTIYF